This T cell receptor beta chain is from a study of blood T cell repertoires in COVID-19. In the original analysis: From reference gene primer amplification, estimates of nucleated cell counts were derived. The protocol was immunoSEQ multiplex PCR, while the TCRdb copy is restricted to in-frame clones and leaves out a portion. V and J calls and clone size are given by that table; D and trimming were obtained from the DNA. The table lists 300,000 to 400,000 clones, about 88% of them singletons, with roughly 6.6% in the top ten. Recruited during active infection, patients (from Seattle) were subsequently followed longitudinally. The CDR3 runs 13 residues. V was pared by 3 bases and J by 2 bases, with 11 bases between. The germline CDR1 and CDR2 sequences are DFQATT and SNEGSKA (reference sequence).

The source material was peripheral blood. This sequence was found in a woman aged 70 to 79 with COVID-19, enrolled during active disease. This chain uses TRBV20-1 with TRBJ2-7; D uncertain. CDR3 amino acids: CSASPPDTYEQYF. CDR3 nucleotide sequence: TGCAGTGCTAGTCCACCCGACACCTACGAGCAGTACTTC.